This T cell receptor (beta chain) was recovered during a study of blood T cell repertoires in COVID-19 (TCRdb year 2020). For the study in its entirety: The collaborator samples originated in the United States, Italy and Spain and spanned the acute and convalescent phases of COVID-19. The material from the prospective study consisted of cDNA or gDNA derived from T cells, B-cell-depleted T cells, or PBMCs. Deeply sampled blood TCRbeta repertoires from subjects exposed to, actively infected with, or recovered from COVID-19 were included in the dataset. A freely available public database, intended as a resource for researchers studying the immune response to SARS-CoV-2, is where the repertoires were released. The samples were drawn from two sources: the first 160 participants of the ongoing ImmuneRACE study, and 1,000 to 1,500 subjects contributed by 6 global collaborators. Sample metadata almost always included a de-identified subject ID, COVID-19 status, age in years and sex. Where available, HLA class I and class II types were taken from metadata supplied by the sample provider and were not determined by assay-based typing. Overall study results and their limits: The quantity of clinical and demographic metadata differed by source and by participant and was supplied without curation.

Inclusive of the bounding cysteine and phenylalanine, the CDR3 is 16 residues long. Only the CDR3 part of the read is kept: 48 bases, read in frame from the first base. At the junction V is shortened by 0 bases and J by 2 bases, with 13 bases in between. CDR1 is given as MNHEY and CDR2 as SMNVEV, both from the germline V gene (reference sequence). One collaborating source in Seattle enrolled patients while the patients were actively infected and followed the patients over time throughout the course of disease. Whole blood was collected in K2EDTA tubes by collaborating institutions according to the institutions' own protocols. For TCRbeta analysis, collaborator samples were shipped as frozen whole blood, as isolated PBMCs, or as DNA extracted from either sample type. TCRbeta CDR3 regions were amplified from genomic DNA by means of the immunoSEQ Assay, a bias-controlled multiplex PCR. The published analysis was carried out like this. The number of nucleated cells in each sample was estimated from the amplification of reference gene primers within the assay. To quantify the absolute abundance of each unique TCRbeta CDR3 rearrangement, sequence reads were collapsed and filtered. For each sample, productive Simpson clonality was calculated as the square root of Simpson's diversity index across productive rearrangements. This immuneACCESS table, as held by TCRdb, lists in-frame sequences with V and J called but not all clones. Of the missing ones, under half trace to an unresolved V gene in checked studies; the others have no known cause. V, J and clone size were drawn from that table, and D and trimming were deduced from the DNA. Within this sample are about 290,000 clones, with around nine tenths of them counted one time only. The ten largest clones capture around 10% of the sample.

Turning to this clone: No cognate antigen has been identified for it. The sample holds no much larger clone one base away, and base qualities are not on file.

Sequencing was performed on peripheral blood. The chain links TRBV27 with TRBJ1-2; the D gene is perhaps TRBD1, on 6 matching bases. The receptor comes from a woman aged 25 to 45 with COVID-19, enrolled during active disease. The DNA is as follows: TGTGCCAGCAGTTTATCTTATAGGACAGCGAACTATGGCTACACCTTC. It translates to CASSLSYRTANYGYTF.